Listed below are T cell receptor beta chains from one sample, sequenced in a study of cytomegalovirus exposure and HLA in healthy donors. TCRdb's table, derived via immunoSEQ multiplex PCR, lists solely in-frame clones and lacks some. This sample yields around 63,000 clones, of which roughly 90% are seen a single time; roughly 1.2% belongs to the top ten. Input material: PBMCs. The receptors come from a young woman in good health and CMV-seronegative. The CDR3 runs from the conserved cysteine through the conserved F or W. D genes are given only for firm matches. Size tells how often a clone was seen (once, few, many) or the class of an expanded clone, and some rows leave it out.

cdr3_length: 14; d_call: -; v_call: TRBV7-2; clone_size: -; j_call: TRBJ2-7; cdr3_aa: CASSSNRVAYEQYF; cdr3_nt: TGTGCCAGCAGCTCCAATCGGGTGGCCTACGAGCAGTACTTC
cdr3_length: 14; d_call: TRBD2; v_call: TRBV29-1; clone_size: -; j_call: TRBJ2-5; cdr3_aa: CSVGASGAPETQYF; cdr3_nt: TGCAGCGTTGGGGCTAGCGGGGCTCCAGAGACCCAGTACTTC
cdr3_length: 14; d_call: -; v_call: TRBV6-1; clone_size: -; j_call: TRBJ1-4; cdr3_aa: CASSEGLGYEKLFF; cdr3_nt: TGTGCCAGCAGTGAGGGGCTGGGGTATGAAAAACTGTTTTTT
cdr3_length: 15; d_call: TRBD1; v_call: TRBV4-2; clone_size: -; j_call: TRBJ1-2; cdr3_aa: CASSQVGDRAAGYTF; cdr3_nt: TGTGCCAGCAGCCAAGTGGGAGACAGGGCAGCTGGCTACACCTTC
cdr3_length: 16; d_call: -; v_call: TRBV2; clone_size: -; j_call: TRBJ2-7; cdr3_aa: CASSEIGRGSYHEQYF; cdr3_nt: TGTGCCAGCAGTGAGATTGGGAGGGGGAGTTACCACGAGCAGTACTTC
cdr3_length: 11; d_call: -; v_call: TRBV20-1; clone_size: once; j_call: TRBJ1-1; cdr3_aa: CSASPRLEAFF; cdr3_nt: TGCAGTGCTAGCCCTAGGTTAGAGGCTTTCTTT
cdr3_length: 12; d_call: -; v_call: TRBV5-4; clone_size: -; j_call: TRBJ2-7; cdr3_aa: CASSLWGDEQYF; cdr3_nt: TGTGCCAGCAGCCTTTGGGGGGACGAGCAGTACTTC
cdr3_length: 17; d_call: TRBD1; v_call: TRBV5-1; clone_size: few; j_call: TRBJ2-6; cdr3_aa: CASSFGVRGSGANVLTF; cdr3_nt: TGCGCCAGCAGCTTTGGCGTCAGGGGGTCTGGGGCCAACGTCCTGACTTTC
cdr3_length: 12; d_call: -; v_call: TRBV6-6; clone_size: -; j_call: TRBJ2-7; cdr3_aa: CASCEGNYEQYF; cdr3_nt: TGTGCCAGCTGCGAGGGAAACTACGAGCAGTACTTC
cdr3_length: 15; d_call: -; v_call: TRBV11-2; clone_size: -; j_call: TRBJ2-7; cdr3_aa: CASSLSPGALRGQYF; cdr3_nt: TGTGCCAGCAGCTTATCTCCAGGGGCCCTAAGGGGGCAGTACTTC
cdr3_length: 16; d_call: TRBD2; v_call: TRBV15; clone_size: -; j_call: TRBJ2-5; cdr3_aa: CATSRATSGNQETQYF; cdr3_nt: TGTGCCACCAGCAGAGCGACTAGCGGGAACCAAGAGACCCAGTACTTC
cdr3_length: 16; d_call: -; v_call: TRBV19; clone_size: -; j_call: TRBJ2-7; cdr3_aa: CASSIAHRVYTYEQYF; cdr3_nt: TGTGCCAGTAGTATAGCCCACAGGGTATACACCTACGAGCAGTACTTC
cdr3_length: 15; d_call: TRBD2; v_call: TRBV9; clone_size: -; j_call: TRBJ2-3; cdr3_aa: CASSVELAGADTQYF; cdr3_nt: TGTGCCAGCAGCGTAGAGTTAGCGGGGGCAGATACGCAGTATTTT
cdr3_length: 16; d_call: TRBD2; v_call: TRBV29-1; clone_size: -; j_call: TRBJ2-3; cdr3_aa: CSVEELAGLLTDTQYF; cdr3_nt: TGCAGCGTTGAAGAACTAGCGGGGCTTCTCACAGATACGCAGTATTTT